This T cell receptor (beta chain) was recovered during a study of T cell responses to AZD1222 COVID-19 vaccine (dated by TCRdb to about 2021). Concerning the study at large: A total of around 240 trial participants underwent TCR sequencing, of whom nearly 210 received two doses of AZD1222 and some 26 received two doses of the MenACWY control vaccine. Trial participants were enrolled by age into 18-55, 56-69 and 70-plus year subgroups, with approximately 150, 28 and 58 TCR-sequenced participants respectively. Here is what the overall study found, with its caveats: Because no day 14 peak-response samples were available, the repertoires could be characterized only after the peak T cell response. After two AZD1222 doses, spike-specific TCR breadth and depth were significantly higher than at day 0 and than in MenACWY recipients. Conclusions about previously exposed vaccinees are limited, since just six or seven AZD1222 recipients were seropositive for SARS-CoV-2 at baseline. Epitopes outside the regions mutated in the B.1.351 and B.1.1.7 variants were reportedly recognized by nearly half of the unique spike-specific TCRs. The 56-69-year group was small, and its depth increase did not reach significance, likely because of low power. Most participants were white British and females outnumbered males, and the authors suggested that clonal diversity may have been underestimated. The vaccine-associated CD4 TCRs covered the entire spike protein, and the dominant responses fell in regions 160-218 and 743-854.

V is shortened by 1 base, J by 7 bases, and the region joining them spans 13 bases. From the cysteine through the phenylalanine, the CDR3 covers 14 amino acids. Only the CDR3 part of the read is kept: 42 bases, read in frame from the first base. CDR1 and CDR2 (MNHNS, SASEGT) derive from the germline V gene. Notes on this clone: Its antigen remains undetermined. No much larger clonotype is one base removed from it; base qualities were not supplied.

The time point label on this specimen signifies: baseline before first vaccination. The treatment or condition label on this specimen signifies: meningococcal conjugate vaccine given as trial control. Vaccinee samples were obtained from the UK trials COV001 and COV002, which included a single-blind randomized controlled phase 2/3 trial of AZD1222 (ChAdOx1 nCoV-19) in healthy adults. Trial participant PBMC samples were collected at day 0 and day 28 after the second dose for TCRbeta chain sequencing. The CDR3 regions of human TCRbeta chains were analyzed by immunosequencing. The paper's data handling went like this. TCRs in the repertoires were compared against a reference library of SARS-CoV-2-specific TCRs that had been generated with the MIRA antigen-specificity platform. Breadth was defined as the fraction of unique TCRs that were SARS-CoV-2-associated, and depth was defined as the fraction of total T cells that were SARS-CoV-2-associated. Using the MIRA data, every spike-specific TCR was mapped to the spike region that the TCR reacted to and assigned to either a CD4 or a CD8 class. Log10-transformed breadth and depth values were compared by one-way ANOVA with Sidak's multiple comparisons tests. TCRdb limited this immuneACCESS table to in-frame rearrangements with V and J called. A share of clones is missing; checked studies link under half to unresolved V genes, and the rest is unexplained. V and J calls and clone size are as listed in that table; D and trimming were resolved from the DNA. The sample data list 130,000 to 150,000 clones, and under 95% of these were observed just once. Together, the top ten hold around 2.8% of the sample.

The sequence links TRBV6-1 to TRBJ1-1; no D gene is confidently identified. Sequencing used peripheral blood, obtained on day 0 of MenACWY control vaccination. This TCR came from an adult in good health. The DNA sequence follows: TGTGCCAGCAGTGAAGTGTGGGAGTTTGGTGAAGCTTTCTTT. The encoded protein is CASSEVWEFGEAFF.